This TCR gamma chain was retrieved from a study of γδ T cells in repeated Plasmodium falciparum infection. TCRdb called clones anew from the multiplex PCR reads with CATT. The sample carries 30,000 or so gamma-chain clones, roughly 1.4% recorded once. Many counts were recorded for this clone. Vgamma9/Vdelta2+ and Vdelta2-negative gammadelta T cells were flow-sorted from PBMC for bulk sequencing. The germline gives CDR1 EGSNGY, CDR2 YDSYNSKV. The CDR3 sequence is 12 residues long. Trimming at V came to 3 bases and at J to 6 bases, leaving 5 bases not matched to a gene. This clonotype originated in a pool of human donors (malaria-infected and uninfected, not separated). V is TRGV2 and J is TRGJ1 or TRGJ2. Sequencing was performed on gamma-delta T cells from blood. CDR3 DNA: TGTGCCACCTGGGACTGGGCTTATAAGAAACTCTTT. Protein: CATWDWAYKKLF.